Shown below are 15 T cell receptor beta chains from a single sample sequenced in a study of graft-versus-host responses after intestinal transplantation (TCRdb year 2021). Dithiothreitol, EDTA incubations and collagenase D digestion were used to isolate intraepithelial and lamina propria lymphocytes from graft specimens. The library was made by the immunoSEQ multiplex PCR assay. This immuneACCESS table, as held by TCRdb, lists in-frame sequences with V and J called but not all clones. Of the missing ones, under half trace to an unresolved V gene in checked studies; the others have no known cause. Across this sample there are about 20,000 clones, with just over 75% seen only once. Jointly, the top ten make up 3% of the sample. This specimen consisted of ileum tissue, obtained 12 days after intestinal transplant. These receptors came from a human patient who received an intestinal transplant, so some T cells may come from the graft donor.

This clone appeared a few times. The chain couples TRBV2 to TRBJ1-6, with 7 bases matching TRBD1. The CDR3 has 15 amino acids. V was clipped by 6 bases and J by 7 bases; unmatched bases: 9. Germline CDR1 and CDR2: SNHLY and FYNNEI. CDR3 nucleotides: TGTGCCAGCAGGGGACAGCCTACCCTAAATTCACCCCTCCACTTT. Translation: CASRGQPTLNSPLHF.

The chain is built from TRBV5-4 and TRBJ2-4; D is perhaps TRBD2 (6 bases). The CDR3 runs to 14 residues. The germline V gene encodes CDR1 SGHNT and CDR2 YYREEE (reference sequence). V lost 0 bases and J 8 bases, leaving 12 bases between the germline ends. The CDR3 region is CASSLAEGRDIQYF. The CDR3, as DNA: TGTGCCAGCAGCTTGGCGGAGGGGCGGGACATTCAGTACTTC.

The chain links TRBV7-9 to TRBJ1-1, with unresolved D. Per the germline V gene, CDR1 is SEHNR and CDR2 is FQNEAQ (reference sequence). The CDR3 length is 15 residues. Trimming shortened V by 3 bases and J by 2 bases, and 13 bases separated the two germline ends. CDR3 protein: CASSFFRGRNTEAFF. The CDR3 DNA reads as TGTGCCAGCAGCTTCTTCCGGGGTCGTAACACTGAAGCTTTCTTT.

V and J are TRBV2 and TRBJ2-3; possible D gene TRBD2, 6 bases. Trimming removed 6 bases from V and 6 bases from J, with 13 bases in between. Germline assignment: CDR1 SNHLY and CDR2 FYNNEI. This CDR3 is built from 13 residues. In DNA, the CDR3 is TGTGCCAGCAGAGCGGGTTTAGGTGATACGCAGTATTTT. It translates to CASRAGLGDTQYF.

The rearrangement joins TRBV6-5 to TRBJ1-1; D possibly corresponds to TRBD1 (5 bases). This CDR3 comprises 15 residues. Trimming removed 5 bases from V and 5 bases from J, with 18 bases in between. Germline V gives CDR1 MNHEY, CDR2 SVGAGI. The CDR3 sequence is CASSGLRGIVTEAFF. CDR3 sequence (DNA): TGTGCCAGCAGTGGACTTCGGGGGATAGTTACTGAAGCTTTCTTT.

This clone was picked up a small number of times. This chain uses TRBV5-1 with TRBJ2-3, with 8 bases lining up with TRBD1. CDR3 length: 15 amino acids. Trimming removed 6 bases from V and 1 base from J; junction bases left unmatched: 7. Germline CDR1 and CDR2: SGHRS and YFSETQ. The CDR3 region is CASTFRGPGTDTQYF. The CDR3, as DNA: TGCGCCAGCACTTTCAGGGGGCCCGGCACAGATACGCAGTATTTT.

The V and J genes are TRBV11-2 and TRBJ1-2; D call uncertain. The CDR3 covers 14 residues. The germline CDR1 and CDR2 sequences are SGHAT and FQNNGV. Trimming shortened V by 1 base and J by 0 bases, and 6 bases separated the two germline ends. CDR3 loop: CASSLVGANYGYTF. CDR3 bases: TGTGCCAGCAGCTTAGTCGGAGCTAACTATGGCTACACCTTC.

CDR3 nucleotide sequence: TGTGCCAGCAGCGCCGGGGACAGTGGAAATGAAAAACTGTTTTTT. Protein sequence: CASSAGDSGNEKLFF. The V gene is TRBV9, the J gene TRBJ1-4, with 7 nucleotides matching TRBD1. V was pared by 3 bases and J by 5 bases, with 7 bases of the junction left unmatched. Germline V lookup: CDR1 SGDLS, CDR2 YYNGEE. The CDR3 length is 15 residues.

This chain links TRBV7-8 with TRBJ2-7, with 7 bases aligning to TRBD2. Germline lookup yields CDR1 SGHVS and CDR2 FQNEAQ. The CDR3 has 12 residues. Unmatched junction bases numbered 3, after V lost 5 bases and J lost 5 bases. The CDR3 DNA sequence: TGTGCCAGCAGCCGGGAGGCCCACGAGCAGTACTTC. Translation gives CASSREAHEQYF.

The chain links TRBV6-4 to TRBJ2-3, with TRBD2 matching 10 bases. The CDR3 loop spans 16 amino acids. Trimming at V came to 0 bases and at J to 2 bases, leaving 2 bases not matched to a gene. The V gene's germline CDR1 is MRHNA and CDR2 SNTAGT. The CDR3 reads CASSDSSGGATDTQYF. The CDR3 DNA reads as TGTGCCAGCAGTGACTCGAGCGGGGGGGCCACAGATACGCAGTATTTT.

With respect to this clone: The junction does not match germline at one end; this may be a read error. The rearrangement uses TRBV20-1 and TRBJ2-1; D possibly corresponds to TRBD2 (5 bases). The CDR3 length is 11 residues. Germline CDR1 and CDR2: DFQATT and SNEGSKA (reference sequence). The CDR3 spells CNASPGNEQFF. The CDR3 DNA sequence: TGCAATGCTAGTCCGGGGAATGAGCAGTTCTTC.

This clone turned up a few times. The chain combines TRBV6-5 with TRBJ1-1, with TRBD1 as a possible D gene (5 bases). V gave up 4 bases and J gave up 4 bases, with 13 bases separating them. Looked up from germline, CDR1 is MNHEY and CDR2 is SVGAGI. CDR3 length: 14 residues. This CDR3 reads CASSFRERGTEAFF. The CDR3 DNA reads TGTGCCAGCAGTTTCCGGGAGAGGGGCACTGAAGCTTTCTTT.

The rearrangement links TRBV7-2 to TRBJ1-5; D is undetermined. The CDR3 consists of 13 residues. CDR1 is SGHTA and CDR2 is FQGNSA in the germline V gene. The ends were cut back, 3 bases at V and 0 bases at J, with 3 bases in the middle. Here the CDR3 reads CASSFYSNQPQHF. The CDR3, as DNA: TGTGCCAGCAGCTTTTATAGCAATCAGCCCCAGCATTTT.

The chain uses TRBV5-1 and TRBJ1-1; D is perhaps TRBD1 (5 bases). This CDR3 has 16 residues. Germline CDR1 is SGHRS and CDR2 is YFSETQ. V was shortened by 4 bases and J by 1 base, with 17 bases between the two germline ends. The CDR3 DNA reads as TGCGCCAGCAGCGCGGCCGGGGGGACGGCGAACACTGAAGCTTTCTTT. This sequence encodes CASSAAGGTANTEAFF.

In this sample, this clone turned up a few times. The chain joins TRBV6-6 to TRBJ1-2; no reliable D call. Germline CDR1 MNHNY, CDR2 SVGAGI (reference sequence). The CDR3 contains 15 residues. Trimming left V 6 bases short and J 2 bases short, with 16 bases between. The CDR3 region has the DNA TGTGCCAGCAGCTCGGTTCCGGAGTGGAACTATGGCTACACCTTC. The encoded protein is CASSSVPEWNYGYTF.